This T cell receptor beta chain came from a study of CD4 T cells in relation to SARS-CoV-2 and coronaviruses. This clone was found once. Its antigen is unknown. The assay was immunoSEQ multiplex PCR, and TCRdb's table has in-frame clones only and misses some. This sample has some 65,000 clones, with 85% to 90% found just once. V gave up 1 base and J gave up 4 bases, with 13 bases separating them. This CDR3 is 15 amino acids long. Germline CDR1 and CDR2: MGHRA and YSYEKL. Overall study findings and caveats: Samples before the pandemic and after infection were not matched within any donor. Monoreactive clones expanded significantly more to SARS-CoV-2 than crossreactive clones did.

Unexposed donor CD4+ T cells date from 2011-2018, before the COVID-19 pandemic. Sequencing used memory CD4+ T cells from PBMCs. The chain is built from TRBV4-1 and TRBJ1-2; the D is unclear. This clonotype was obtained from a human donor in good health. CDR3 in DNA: TGCGCCAGCAGCCAAGTGGTCAGACTTCGCTATGGCTACACCTTC. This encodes CASSQVVRLRYGYTF.